The TCR beta chain under discussion was sequenced for a study of cytomegalovirus exposure and HLA in healthy donors. General study findings and limits: In vitro testing confirmed three CMV-associated chains as specific for CMV antigens. The classifier reportedly diagnosed cytomegalovirus status with high specificity and sensitivity.

TCRdb's table, derived via immunoSEQ multiplex PCR, lists solely in-frame clones and lacks some. The profile shows a few hundred thousand clones, around 86% of them singletons. In regard to this clone: What it binds is not known.

Trimming shortened V by 3 bases and J by 0 bases, and 7 bases separated the two germline ends. CDR3 length: 13 amino acids. CDR1 is GTSNPN and CDR2 is SVGIG in the germline V gene (reference sequence). The donors belonged to the roughly 110-subject validation cohort, separate from the roughly 700-subject first cohort. The TCR comes from a woman between 18 and 29 years old in good health and CMV-seronegative. Sequencing was performed on PBMCs. The gene calls are TRBV30 and TRBJ2-3; no firm D call. As DNA, the CDR3 is TGTGCCTGGAGCGGAGATAGCACAGATACGCAGTATTTT. Amino acid sequence: CAWSGDSTDTQYF.